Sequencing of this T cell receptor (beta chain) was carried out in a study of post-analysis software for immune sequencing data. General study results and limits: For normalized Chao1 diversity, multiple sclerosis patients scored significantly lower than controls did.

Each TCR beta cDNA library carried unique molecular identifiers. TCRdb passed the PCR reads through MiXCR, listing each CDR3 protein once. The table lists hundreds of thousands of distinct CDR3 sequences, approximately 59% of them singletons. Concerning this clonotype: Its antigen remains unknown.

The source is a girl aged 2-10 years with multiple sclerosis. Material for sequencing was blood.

The DNA for the CDR3 is TGTGCCAGCAGCTCCGAAGAGGGACTAGCGGGAGGGCTTCTCGAGACCCAGTACTTC. Translation gives CASSSEEGLAGGLLETQYF. The chain carries TRBV11-1 and TRBJ2-5; TRBD2 agrees at 16 bases. The CDR3 length is 19 residues. Germline V gives CDR1 SGHAT, CDR2 FQDESV (reference sequence). The V segment lost 4 bases and the J segment 5 bases; nucleotides outside the gene matches: 13.